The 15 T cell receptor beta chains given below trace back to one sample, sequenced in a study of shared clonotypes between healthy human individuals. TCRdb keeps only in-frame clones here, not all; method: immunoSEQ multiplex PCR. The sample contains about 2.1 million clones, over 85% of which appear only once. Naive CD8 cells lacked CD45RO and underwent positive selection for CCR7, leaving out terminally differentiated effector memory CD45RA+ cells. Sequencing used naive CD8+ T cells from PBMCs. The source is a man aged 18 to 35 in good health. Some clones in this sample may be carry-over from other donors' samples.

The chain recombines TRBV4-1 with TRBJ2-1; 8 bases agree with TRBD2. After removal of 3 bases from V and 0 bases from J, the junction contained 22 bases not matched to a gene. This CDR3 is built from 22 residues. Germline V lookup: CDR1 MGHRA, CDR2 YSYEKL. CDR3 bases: TGCGCCAGCAGCCAGTTAAAAAGAGCGGGAGCGGTTAAAAACGGCTCCTACAATGAGCAGTTCTTC. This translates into CASSQLKRAGAVKNGSYNEQFF.

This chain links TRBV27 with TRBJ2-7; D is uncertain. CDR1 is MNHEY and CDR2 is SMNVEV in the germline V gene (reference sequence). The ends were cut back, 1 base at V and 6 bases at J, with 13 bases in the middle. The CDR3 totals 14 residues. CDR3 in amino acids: CASSLYGQAGEQYF. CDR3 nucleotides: TGTGCCAGCAGTTTATACGGCCAGGCTGGCGAGCAGTACTTC.

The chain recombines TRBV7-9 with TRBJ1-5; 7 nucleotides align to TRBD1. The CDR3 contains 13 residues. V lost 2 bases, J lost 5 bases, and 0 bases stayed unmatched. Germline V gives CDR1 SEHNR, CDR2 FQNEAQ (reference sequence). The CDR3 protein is CASSLTGDQPQHF. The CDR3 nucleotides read TGTGCCAGCAGCTTAACAGGGGATCAGCCCCAGCATTTT.

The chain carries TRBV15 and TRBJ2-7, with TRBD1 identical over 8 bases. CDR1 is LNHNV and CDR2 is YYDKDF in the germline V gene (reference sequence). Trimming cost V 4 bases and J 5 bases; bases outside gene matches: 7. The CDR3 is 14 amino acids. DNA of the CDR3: TGTGCCACCAGCATCCTGAACAGGGGGGACGAGCAGTACTTC. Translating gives CATSILNRGDEQYF.

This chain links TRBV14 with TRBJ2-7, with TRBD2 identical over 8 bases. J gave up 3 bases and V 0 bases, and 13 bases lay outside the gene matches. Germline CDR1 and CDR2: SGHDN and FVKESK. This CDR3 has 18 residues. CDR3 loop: CASSQDLASGWLFYEQYF. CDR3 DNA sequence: TGTGCCAGCAGCCAAGATCTGGCTAGCGGGTGGCTTTTCTACGAGCAGTACTTC.

The CDR3 region is CASSWGEAFF. CDR3 nucleotides: TGTGCCAGCAGTTGGGGTGAAGCTTTCTTT. The rearrangement joins TRBV6-6 to TRBJ1-1; D remains unclear. The V end lost 4 bases, the J end lost 7 bases, and 4 bases lay between the germline ends. The germline CDR1 and CDR2 sequences are MNHNY and SVGAGI (reference sequence). CDR3 length: 10 amino acids.

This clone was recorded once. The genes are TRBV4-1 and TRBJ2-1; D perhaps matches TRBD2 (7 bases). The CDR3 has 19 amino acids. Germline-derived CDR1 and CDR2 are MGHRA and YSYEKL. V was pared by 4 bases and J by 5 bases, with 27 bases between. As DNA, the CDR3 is TGCGCCAGCAGCCGAACTCCCCCCCCGGGGGCGGGAGCAAACAATGAGCAGTTCTTC. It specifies CASSRTPPPGAGANNEQFF.

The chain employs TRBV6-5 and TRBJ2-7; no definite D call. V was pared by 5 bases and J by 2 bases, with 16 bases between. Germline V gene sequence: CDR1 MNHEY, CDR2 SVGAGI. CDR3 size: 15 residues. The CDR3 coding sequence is TGTGCCAGCAGTGGGGTTGGGCCCTTCCCCTACGAGCAGTACTTC. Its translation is CASSGVGPFPYEQYF.

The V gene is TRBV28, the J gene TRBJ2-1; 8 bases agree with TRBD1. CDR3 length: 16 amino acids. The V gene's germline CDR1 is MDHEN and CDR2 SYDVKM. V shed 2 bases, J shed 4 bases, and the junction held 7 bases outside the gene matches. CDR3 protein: CASSLSTGGAYNEQFF. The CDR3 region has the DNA TGTGCCAGCAGTTTAAGCACAGGGGGAGCTTACAATGAGCAGTTCTTC.

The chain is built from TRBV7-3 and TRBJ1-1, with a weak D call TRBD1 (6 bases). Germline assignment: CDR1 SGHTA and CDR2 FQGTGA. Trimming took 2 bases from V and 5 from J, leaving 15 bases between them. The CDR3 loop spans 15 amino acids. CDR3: CASSLSSTGMTEAFF. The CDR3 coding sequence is TGTGCCAGCAGCTTATCATCAACAGGGATGACTGAAGCTTTCTTT.

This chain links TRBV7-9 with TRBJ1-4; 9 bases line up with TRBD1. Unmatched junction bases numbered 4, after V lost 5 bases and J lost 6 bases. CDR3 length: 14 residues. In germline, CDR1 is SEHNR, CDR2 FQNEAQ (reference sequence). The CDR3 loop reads CASSRRDRDEKLFF. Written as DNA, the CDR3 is TGTGCCAGCAGCCGCCGGGACAGGGATGAAAAACTGTTTTTT.

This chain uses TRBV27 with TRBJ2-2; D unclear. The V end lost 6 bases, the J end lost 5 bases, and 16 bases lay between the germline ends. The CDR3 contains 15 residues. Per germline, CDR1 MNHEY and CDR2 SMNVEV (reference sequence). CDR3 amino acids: CASRYSTGQTGELFF. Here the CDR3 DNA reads TGTGCCAGCAGATACTCCACCGGGCAGACCGGGGAGCTGTTTTTT.

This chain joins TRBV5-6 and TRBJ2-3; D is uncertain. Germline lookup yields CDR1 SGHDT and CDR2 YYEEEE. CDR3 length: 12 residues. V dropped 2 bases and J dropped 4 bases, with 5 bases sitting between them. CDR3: CASSFTADTQYF. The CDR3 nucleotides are TGTGCCAGCAGCTTTACGGCAGATACGCAGTATTTT.

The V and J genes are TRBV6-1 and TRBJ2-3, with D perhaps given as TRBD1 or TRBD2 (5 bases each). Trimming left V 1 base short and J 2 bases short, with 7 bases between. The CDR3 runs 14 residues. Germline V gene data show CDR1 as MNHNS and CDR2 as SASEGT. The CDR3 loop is CASSEGDVTDTQYF. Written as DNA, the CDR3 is TGTGCCAGCAGTGAAGGGGACGTCACAGATACGCAGTATTTT.

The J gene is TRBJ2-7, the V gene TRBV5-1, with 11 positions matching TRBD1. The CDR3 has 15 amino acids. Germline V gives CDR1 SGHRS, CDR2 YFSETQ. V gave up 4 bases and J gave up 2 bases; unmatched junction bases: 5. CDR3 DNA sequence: TGCGCCAGCAGCGAGGGACAGGGGGGAACCTACGAGCAGTACTTC. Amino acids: CASSEGQGGTYEQYF.